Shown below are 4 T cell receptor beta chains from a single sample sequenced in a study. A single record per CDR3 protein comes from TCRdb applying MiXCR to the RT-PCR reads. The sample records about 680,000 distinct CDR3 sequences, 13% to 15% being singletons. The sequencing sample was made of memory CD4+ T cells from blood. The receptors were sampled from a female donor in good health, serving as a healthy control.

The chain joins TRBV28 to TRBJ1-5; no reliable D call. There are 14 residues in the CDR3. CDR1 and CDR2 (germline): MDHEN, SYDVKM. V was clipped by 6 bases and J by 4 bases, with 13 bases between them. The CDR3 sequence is CASSSEVDNQPQHF. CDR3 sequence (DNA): TGTGCCAGCAGCAGCGAGGTCGATAATCAGCCCCAGCATTTT.

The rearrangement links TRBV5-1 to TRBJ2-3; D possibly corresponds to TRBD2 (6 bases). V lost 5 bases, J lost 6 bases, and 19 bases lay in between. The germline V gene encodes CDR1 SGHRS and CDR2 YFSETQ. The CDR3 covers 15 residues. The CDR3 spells CASRLGLKLSDTQYF. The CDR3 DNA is TGCGCCAGCAGACTGGGACTCAAGCTGTCTGATACGCAGTATTTT.

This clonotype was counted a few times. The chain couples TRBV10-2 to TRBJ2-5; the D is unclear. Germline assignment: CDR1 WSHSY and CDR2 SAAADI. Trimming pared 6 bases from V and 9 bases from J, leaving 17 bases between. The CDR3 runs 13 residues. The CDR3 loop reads CASSRTGLVSQYF. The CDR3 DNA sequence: TGCGCCAGCAGCCGGACGGGTTTGGTGTCCCAGTACTTC.

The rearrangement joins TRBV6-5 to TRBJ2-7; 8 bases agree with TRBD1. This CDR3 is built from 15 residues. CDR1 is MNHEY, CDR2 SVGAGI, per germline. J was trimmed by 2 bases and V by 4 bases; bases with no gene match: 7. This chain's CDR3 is CASSLMGQVPYEQYF. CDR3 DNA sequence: TGTGCCAGCAGTTTAATGGGACAGGTACCCTACGAGCAGTACTTC.